This TCR beta chain was captured by sequencing in a study of glioma-infiltrating T cells after dendritic cell vaccination. Study in general: Dendritic cells derived from monocytes and pulsed with autologous tumor lysate formed the vaccine.

Measured with immunoSEQ multiplex PCR; TCRdb has only the in-frame clones, and not every one. The table lists roughly 80,000 clones, around 86% of them singletons. On this clone: Its antigen is currently unknown.

Overall study findings and caveats: Estimated pretreatment TIL content predicted outcome after dendritic cell vaccination. TCR clonality showed no direct relationship with survival.

Described time point: after dendritic cell vaccination, including at tumor progression/relapse. Fresh-frozen tumor tissue and more than two years of survival data were available for all. V was pared by 4 bases and J by 2 bases, with 6 bases between. This CDR3 region has 12 residues. Germline lookup yields CDR1 SGHNT and CDR2 YYREEE (reference sequence). The receptor comes from a human donor with glioblastoma. This chain links TRBV5-4 with TRBJ1-1; D is unclear. The sample here was blood, taken after dendritic cell vaccination. CDR3: CASSPRNTEAFF. In DNA form, the CDR3 reads TGTGCCAGCAGCCCCAGAAACACTGAAGCTTTCTTT. The full variable domain, rest sourced from reference TRBV5-4 and TRBJ1-1, is ETGVTQSPTHLIKTRGQQVTLRCSSQSGHNTVSWYQQALGQGPQFIFQYYREEENGRGNFPPRFSGLQFPNYSSELNVNALELDDSALYLCASSPRNTEAFFGQGTRLTVV.